This TCR beta chain was found in a study of OX40 agonist ivuxolimab in advanced cancers. The wider study: Dose-escalation patients' cancers were hepatocellular carcinoma, melanoma, renal cell or head and neck cancer. Previous treatment with anti-PD-1, anti-PD-L1 or anti-CTLA-4 therapy was allowed; approximately 40% had received some.

The table came from immunoSEQ multiplex PCR; TCRdb's copy has only in-frame clones and leaves some out. The sample holds about 70,000 clones; roughly 85% are singletons and the top ten take around 0.5%. The CDR3 length is 16 residues. The V gene's germline CDR1 is SGHVS and CDR2 FQNEAQ. V lost 2 bases and J lost 2; bases outside the gene matches: 3. This clone appeared a single time. Blood draws occurred at baseline, cycle 4 day 1, and cycle 7 day 1. The sample in question was CD4+ or CD8+ T cells sorted from blood, obtained in a trial of the OX40 agonist ivuxolimab. The chain is built from TRBV7-8 and TRBJ2-3, with 11 nucleotides matching TRBD1. The sequence derives from an adult with an advanced solid tumor such as melanoma, head and neck, liver or kidney cancer. Written as DNA, the CDR3 is TGTGCCAGCAGCTTACTAGGACAGGGGGCCACAGATACGCAGTATTTT. Translating it yields CASSLLGQGATDTQYF.